A single sample is the source of the 29 T cell receptor beta chains below, sequenced in a study of cytotoxic CD8 clonotypes in ibrutinib-treated CLL. Sequenced by immunoSEQ multiplex PCR; TCRdb stores in-frame clones only, minus some. In the table there are approximately 190,000 clones, 79% of which are singletons. The sample was PBMCs, taken after 12 months of ibrutinib treatment. The receptors shown here come from a human donor with chronic lymphocytic leukemia.

This chain joins TRBV18 and TRBJ2-1; D is unresolved. CDR1 and CDR2 from the germline V gene are KGHSH and LQKENI. The CDR3 spans 13 residues. The ends were cut back, 2 bases at V and 5 bases at J, with 7 bases in the middle. The CDR3 nucleotides are TGTGCCAGCTCACCAAGTAGGGACAATGAGCAGTTCTTC. Translation: CASSPSRDNEQFF.

This clone has only a few counts. The chain carries TRBV6-6 and TRBJ2-7; D not certain. This CDR3 comprises 14 residues. Trimming took off 0 bases at V and 5 bases at J, with 11 bases between the two ends. Germline V CDR1 and CDR2: MNHNY, SVGAGI (reference sequence). The chain's CDR3 is CASSYSLNVNEQYF. As DNA, the CDR3 is TGTGCCAGCAGTTACTCTCTCAATGTAAACGAGCAGTACTTC.

The V gene is TRBV6-5, the J gene TRBJ2-1; D remains ambiguous. V was clipped by 4 bases and J by 5 bases, with 15 bases between them. The CDR3 totals 15 residues. Germline CDR1 MNHEY, CDR2 SVGAGI. This CDR3 reads CASSWALSGNNEQFF. The DNA of the CDR3 is TGTGCCAGCAGTTGGGCTCTCTCCGGCAACAATGAGCAGTTCTTC.

The chain is built from TRBV5-1 and TRBJ2-7, with a tentative D call TRBD2 (5 bases). Per the germline V gene, CDR1 is SGHRS and CDR2 is YFSETQ. V was cut by 3 bases and J by 0 bases, with 22 bases left in between. There are 18 residues in the CDR3. In DNA, the CDR3 is TGCGCCAGCAGCTCCCCCCCGCCGAGGGAAAAATTCTCCTACGAGCAGTACTTC. Amino acids: CASSSPPPREKFSYEQYF.

The V call is TRBV6-5, the J call TRBJ1-2; 10 bases agree with TRBD1. The V gene's germline CDR1 is MNHEY and CDR2 SVGAGI. This CDR3 region has 14 residues. The ends lost 2 bases at V and 6 bases at J; junction bases unmatched: 3. CDR3 nucleotides: TGTGCCAGCAGTTACGGGACAGGGGTAAATGGCTACACCTTC. Translated, it gives CASSYGTGVNGYTF.

This chain uses TRBV5-1 with TRBJ2-3; D not resolved. The CDR3 runs to 14 residues. CDR1 is SGHRS and CDR2 is YFSETQ in the germline V gene. Trimming took 0 bases from V and 1 from J, leaving 6 bases between them. The CDR3: CASSLGERTDTQYF. The CDR3 nucleotides read TGCGCCAGCAGCTTGGGGGAACGCACAGATACGCAGTATTTT.

J is TRBJ2-1 and V is TRBV11-2, with TRBD2 identical over 14 bases. V dropped 0 bases and J dropped 7; count of bases not matched to a gene: 8. This CDR3 contains 18 residues. Germline V gives CDR1 SGHAT, CDR2 FQNNGV. CDR3 nucleotides: TGTGCCAGCAGCTTAGAACCCTGGACTAGCGGGGGGTATAATGAGCAGTTCTTC. Its protein is CASSLEPWTSGGYNEQFF.

This clone was observed a few times. This chain links TRBV6-5 with TRBJ2-7, with D possibly matching TRBD2 (7 bases). The CDR3 covers 16 residues. Trimming stripped 0 bases from V and 2 bases from J, with 14 bases between. Germline assignment: CDR1 MNHEY and CDR2 SVGAGI. The CDR3 loop is CASSYSLGGRAYEQYF. CDR3 coding DNA: TGTGCCAGCAGTTACTCGCTCGGGGGGCGGGCCTACGAGCAGTACTTC.

The rearrangement joins TRBV6-1 to TRBJ1-4; D possibly corresponds to TRBD1 (6 bases). Trimming pared 4 bases from V and 7 bases from J, leaving 13 bases between. This CDR3 comprises 14 residues. Germline CDR1 MNHNS, CDR2 SASEGT. CDR3 protein: CASSGIGGGEKLFF. CDR3 sequence (DNA): TGTGCCAGCAGTGGTATAGGGGGTGGTGAAAAACTGTTTTTT.

In this sample, this clone turned up once. The CDR3 DNA follows: TGTGCCAGCAGTGCGCGTTACCAAGAGACCCAGTACTTC. It is translated as CASSARYQETQYF. The chain recombines TRBV27 with TRBJ2-5; D gene uncertain. The CDR3 runs to 13 residues. In germline, CDR1 is MNHEY, CDR2 SMNVEV (reference sequence). V gave up 5 bases and J gave up 0 bases, with 7 bases separating them.

The CDR3 sequence is CSVELGEGQSSYEQYF. CDR3 coding DNA: TGCAGCGTTGAGCTGGGAGAGGGGCAGAGCTCCTACGAGCAGTACTTC. This chain uses TRBV29-1 with TRBJ2-7, with D perhaps being TRBD1 or TRBD2 (5 bases each). This CDR3 region has 16 residues. Germline CDR1 and CDR2: SQVTM and ANQGSEA. Trimming took off 3 bases at V and 0 bases at J, with 18 bases between the two ends.

This clone was seen a handful of times. V usage is TRBV4-1 and J usage is TRBJ1-2; D might be TRBD1 (5 bases). This CDR3 region has 12 residues. Per germline, CDR1 MGHRA and CDR2 YSYEKL. The V end was cut by 4 bases, the J end by 13 bases, with 16 bases between. CDR3 loop: CASSPPGRDCTF. The CDR3 DNA follows: TGCGCCAGCAGCCCCCCCGGGAGGGACTGCACCTTC.

The chain carries TRBV11-2 and TRBJ1-1, with D unresolved. The CDR3 is 16 amino acids. The germline V gene encodes CDR1 SGHAT and CDR2 FQNNGV. V lost 2 bases to trimming and J lost 0 bases, with 13 bases between them. The CDR3 reads CASSLRFGLVNTEAFF. For the CDR3, the DNA is TGTGCCAGCAGCTTAAGGTTTGGACTGGTGAACACTGAAGCTTTCTTT.

The rearrangement joins TRBV25-1 to TRBJ2-7, with 9 nucleotides matching TRBD2. With 3 bases clipped from V and 2 bases from J, the junction kept 5 bases outside the gene matches. This CDR3 has 15 residues. The V gene's germline CDR1 is MGHDK and CDR2 SYGVNS. Here the CDR3 reads CASSDSGSSTYEQYF. CDR3 DNA: TGTGCCAGCAGTGATAGCGGGAGTTCAACCTACGAGCAGTACTTC.

The rearrangement joins TRBV6-1 to TRBJ1-4; D is uncertain. V gave up 0 bases and J gave up 14 bases, with 10 bases separating them. CDR3 length: 12 residues. Germline V gene sequence: CDR1 MNHNS, CDR2 SASEGT. This CDR3 is CASSEALFPLFF. CDR3 bases: TGTGCCAGCAGTGAAGCTCTTTTTCCGCTGTTTTTT.

This chain joins TRBV19 and TRBJ2-1; D is perhaps TRBD2 (6 bases). V was cut by 4 bases and J by 0 bases, with 16 bases left in between. The CDR3 length is 17 residues. Germline V gene lookup returns CDR1 LNHDA and CDR2 SQIVND (reference sequence). In nucleotides, the CDR3 is TGTGCCAGTAGTACCCCGGGACTCAAGAGCTCCTACAATGAGCAGTTCTTC. This sequence encodes CASSTPGLKSSYNEQFF. The variable domain in full, completed from reference TRBV19 and TRBJ2-1, reads DGGITQSPKYLFRKEGQNVTLSCEQNLNHDAMYWYRQDPGQGLRLIYYSQIVNDFQKGDIAEGYSVSREKKESFPLTVTSAQKNPTAFYLCASSTPGLKSSYNEQFFGPGTRLTVL.

V usage is TRBV7-6 and J usage is TRBJ2-7; 14 nucleotides match TRBD2. CDR3 length equals 16 residues. Germline V gene sequence: CDR1 SGHVS, CDR2 FNYEAQ. V gave up 5 bases and J gave up 0 bases; unmatched junction bases: 3. The CDR3 loop is CASSRGLAGDSYEQYF. For the CDR3, the DNA is TGTGCCAGCAGCCGGGGACTAGCGGGAGACTCCTACGAGCAGTACTTC.

The chain recombines TRBV11-2 with TRBJ2-5, with D tentatively TRBD2 (5 bases). CDR1 is SGHAT, CDR2 FQNNGV, per germline. The CDR3 extends over 13 amino acids. Trimming shortened V by 3 bases and J by 3 bases, and 8 bases separated the two germline ends. The CDR3 DNA reads as TGTGCCAGCAGCTTCTTAGCGAAAGAGACCCAGTACTTC. Translating gives CASSFLAKETQYF.

The V and J genes are TRBV7-9 and TRBJ2-2; D not resolved. V lost 5 bases, J lost 4 bases, and 14 bases lay in between. Germline V gives CDR1 SEHNR, CDR2 FQNEAQ (reference sequence). The CDR3 extends over 15 amino acids. DNA for the CDR3: TGTGCCAGCAGCCTCTCTAATATGGGCACCGGGGAGCTGTTTTTT. Residues: CASSLSNMGTGELFF.

The V gene is TRBV28, the J gene TRBJ1-5, with 9 bases aligning to TRBD1. Germline V lookup: CDR1 MDHEN, CDR2 SYDVKM. This CDR3 has 17 residues. After removal of 6 bases from V and 3 bases from J, the junction contained 12 bases not matched to a gene. This chain's CDR3 is CASRTGGGTSINQPQHF. The CDR3 DNA follows: TGTGCCAGCAGGACAGGGGGTGGCACCTCAATCAATCAGCCCCAGCATTTT.

In nucleotides, the CDR3 is TGTGCCATCAGGAGGGCAGGTTCTATGAACACTGAAGCTTTCTTT. It codes for CAIRRAGSMNTEAFF. This sequence joins TRBV10-3 and TRBJ1-1; D is unresolved. CDR1 is ENHRY and CDR2 is SYGVKD in the germline V gene. CDR3 size: 15 residues. V dropped 6 bases and J dropped 0 bases, with 14 bases sitting between them.

The chain uses TRBV7-3 and TRBJ1-1; TRBD1 might be the D (5 bases). The CDR3 consists of 16 residues. The germline V gene has CDR1 SGHTA and CDR2 FQGTGA. The V end was cut by 2 bases, the J end by 4 bases, with 17 bases between. The CDR3 DNA sequence: TGTGCCAGCAGCTTATTCGGCCAGGGCACGGGCACTGAAGCTTTCTTT. Translating it yields CASSLFGQGTGTEAFF.

This clone was recorded once. The V call is TRBV4-1, the J call TRBJ2-4; D is perhaps TRBD2 (6 bases). Germline V CDR1 and CDR2: MGHRA, YSYEKL. CDR3 size: 17 residues. The V end lost 4 bases, the J end lost 5 bases, and 21 bases lay between the germline ends. CDR3 in DNA: TGCGCCAGCAGCCTGACCTCATCTAAGGGAGGCCAAAACATTCAGTACTTC. It is translated as CASSLTSSKGGQNIQYF.

The CDR3 loop is CASSQGAGYNSPLHF. CDR3 bases: TGTGCCAGCAGCCAAGGGGCAGGGTATAATTCACCCCTCCACTTT. The chain uses TRBV14 and TRBJ1-6, with D possibly matching TRBD1 (5 bases). The V gene lost 1 base and the J gene lost 4 bases, with 8 bases spanning the gap. Germline CDR1 reads SGHDN; CDR2 reads FVKESK. CDR3 length: 15 amino acids.

This sequence joins TRBV10-2 and TRBJ1-1; D gene ambiguous. The CDR3 loop spans 13 amino acids. The V and J ends lost 6 bases and 7 bases respectively, with 15 bases between them. The germline V gene encodes CDR1 WSHSY and CDR2 SAAADI. The CDR3 nucleotides read TGCGCCAGCAGCCCAGGCGGTCTCGGTGAAGCTTTCTTT. It specifies CASSPGGLGEAFF.

This rearrangement joins TRBV14 to TRBJ2-7; a weak D match, TRBD1 (5 bases). Germline V gives CDR1 SGHDN, CDR2 FVKESK. Trimming left V 4 bases short and J 5 bases short, with 12 bases between. The CDR3 has 13 amino acids. The DNA of the CDR3 is TGTGCCAGCAGCCGGCGTCAGGGCCACGAGCAGTACTTC. It translates to CASSRRQGHEQYF.

This rearrangement joins TRBV6-1 to TRBJ1-2, with D possibly matching TRBD1 (6 bases). The CDR3 runs 15 residues. V was cut by 3 bases and J by 4 bases, with 15 bases left in between. Germline CDR1 MNHNS, CDR2 SASEGT. The CDR3 region has the DNA TGTGCCAGCAGTGACCGGGGGGGGCTTAGCTATGGCTACACCTTC. Its protein is CASSDRGGLSYGYTF.

The chain has TRBV10-2 and TRBJ1-1, with D unclear. Trimming stripped 4 bases from V and 0 bases from J, with 12 bases between. Germline V lookup: CDR1 WSHSY, CDR2 SAAADI. CDR3 size: 15 residues. CDR3 loop: CASSVAITMNTEAFF. The CDR3 DNA follows: TGCGCCAGCAGTGTTGCCATAACTATGAACACTGAAGCTTTCTTT.

The J gene is TRBJ1-5, the V gene TRBV18; no firm D call. The CDR3 consists of 14 residues. Trimming removed 1 base at V and 6 bases at J, with 10 bases between. Germline-derived CDR1 and CDR2 are KGHSH and LQKENI. This CDR3 reads CASSPRRESQPQHF. As DNA, the CDR3 is TGTGCCAGCTCACCACGCCGGGAGAGTCAGCCCCAGCATTTT.